The TCR beta chain described here comes from a study of neurological immune-mediated disorders. The table lists this clonotype with many counts. V lost 5 bases, J lost 1 base, and 2 bases lay in between. CDR3 size: 11 residues. CDR1 and CDR2 from the germline V gene are MNHNY and SVGAGI (reference sequence). Sorted libraries drew on approximately 980,000 CD4+ or CD8+ T cells. In TCRdb, the 5' RACE reads were re-called with MiXCR into one record per CDR3 protein. The sample carries 52,000 or so distinct CDR3 sequences, 4% recorded once. Sequencing was done on a sample of CD4+ T cells from blood. The clonotype comes from a woman aged 40 to 49 with multiple sclerosis. This chain connects TRBV6-6 to TRBJ2-5, with D unresolved. The CDR3 protein is CASSRQETQYF. The DNA of the CDR3 is TGTGCCAGCAGTCGCCAAGAGACCCAGTACTTC.